Below are 5 T cell receptor beta chains sequenced from a single sample in a study of response to subunit inactivated influenza vaccine. TCRdb fed the RT-PCR reads into MiXCR, producing one record per CDR3 protein. The data hold 500,000 to 700,000 distinct CDR3 sequences, with around 25% observed a single time. These data are also associated with another study on T cells expressing NK-cell markers. From that second work: cDNA encoding TCR beta was synthesized via 5'RACE template switching incorporating UMIs.

The material was CD4+ T cells sorted from PBMCs, obtained approximately 12 days after vaccination. The receptors were sampled from a man aged 50 to 59 who received an inactivated influenza vaccine.

The rearrangement links TRBV2 to TRBJ1-1; TRBD1 aligns across 7 bases. V lost 3 bases and J lost 7; bases outside the gene matches: 11. The CDR3 covers 15 residues. The V gene's germline CDR1 is SNHLY and CDR2 FYNNEI. CDR3 protein: CASSDSGTALIEAFF. The CDR3 DNA follows: TGTGCCAGCAGTGACTCCGGGACAGCTCTTATTGAAGCTTTCTTT.

V gene TRBV4-1 combines with J gene TRBJ2-7; 9 nucleotides align to TRBD1. Germline CDR1 MGHRA, CDR2 YSYEKL. CDR3 length equals 15 residues. J was trimmed by 3 bases and V by 2 bases; bases with no gene match: 5. The CDR3 nucleotides are TGCGCCAGCAGCCAAAGTCGACAGGGGGACTACGAGCAGTACTTC. Translation gives CASSQSRQGDYEQYF.

Ten or more counts support this clonotype. The V call is TRBV5-1, the J call TRBJ1-1; the D gene is possibly TRBD1 (6 bases). This CDR3 contains 14 residues. The germline V gene has CDR1 SGHRS and CDR2 YFSETQ. V was trimmed by 4 bases and J by 4 bases, leaving 14 bases between them. The CDR3 DNA reads as TGCGCCAGCAGCGGGGGACATTCAAGCACTGAAGCTTTCTTT. Translated, it gives CASSGGHSSTEAFF.

The J gene is TRBJ2-7, the V gene TRBV6-6, with a tentative D call TRBD1 (6 bases). The CDR3 length is 13 residues. Between the trimmed V and J ends, which lost 6 bases and 3 bases, there was a span of 12 bases. Germline loops: CDR1 MNHNY, CDR2 SVGAGI (reference sequence). The CDR3 bases are TGTGCCAGCAGACCCTCACAGGGCTACGAGCAGTACTTC. It codes for CASRPSQGYEQYF.

This clonotype occurred many times. This chain links TRBV29-1 with TRBJ2-7; D remains unclear. CDR1 and CDR2 (germline): SQVTM, ANQGSEA. The V end lost 7 bases, the J end lost 2 bases, and 12 bases lay between the germline ends. The CDR3 totals 12 residues. The DNA of the CDR3 is TGCAGCGCCAAGACTCAACCCTACGAGCAGTACTTC. The encoded protein is CSAKTQPYEQYF.